This TCR beta chain was identified in a study of T cells after yellow fever vaccination. A remark on this clonotype: Its antigen is not known.

Generation of TCR cDNA used 5'RACE template switching (which added a universal primer site and UMIs). Each CDR3 protein is one row after TCRdb ran MiXCR on the 5' RACE reads. Among 200,000 to 250,000 distinct CDR3 sequences listed, approximately 3% were seen once. General study points: Subsequent booster samples again held most clones from primary vaccination (96% CD4, about 90% CD8).

Germline CDR1 SGHTA, CDR2 FQGNSA. The CDR3 spans 12 residues. V shed 7 bases and J shed 7 bases, with 11 bases lying between them. The sequence was obtained from a man aged 18 to 29 who received the YFV17D yellow fever vaccine. The rearrangement links TRBV7-2 to TRBJ2-1; D remains ambiguous. The sample consisted of CD4+ T cells sorted from PBMCs, taken 10 days after the yellow fever booster vaccination. CDR3 loop: CASNQVGNEQFF. CDR3 in DNA: TGTGCCAGCAATCAGGTCGGGAATGAGCAGTTCTTC.